The clone carrying this T cell receptor beta chain was seen once. Its antigen is not known. The sample comes from a study of long-term antiretroviral therapy in people with HIV. V was pared by 4 bases and J by 7 bases, with 9 bases between. The germline CDR1 and CDR2 sequences are SGHRS and YFSETQ. The CDR3 length is 12 residues. Per donor, at least one pre-ART and at least two post-ART PBMC samples were obtained. Findings of the study overall: Blood dating 2004 to 2017 may reflect older ART regimens. Dominating the repertoire at all time points were the clones that expanded before ART. Once patients were on ART, diversity went higher but still fell short of transplant donor controls.

The run of the v3.0 immunoSEQ assay was at survey level. Generated by immunoSEQ multiplex PCR, the TCRdb table keeps only in-frame clones and is missing some. The profile covers 30,000 or so clones, with around 85% appearing a single time and 8.4% taken by the ten largest. The receptor was derived from a man aged 40-55 years with HIV. The source material was unsorted PBMCs, sampled 3 years after starting antiretroviral therapy. The chain is built from TRBV5-1 and TRBJ2-1; TRBD1 might be the D (7 bases). The CDR3 protein is CASSPGGNEQFF. CDR3 sequence (DNA): TGCGCCAGCAGCCCAGGGGGGAATGAGCAGTTCTTC.